This T cell receptor beta chain came from a study of T cell repertoires in cytomegalovirus infection. Whole-study context: CMV infection plus the matching HLA type was flagged by public TCR beta signatures. Study-level points and caveats: Ex vivo responses were dominated by HLA-C-restricted CMV-specific TCR beta clonotypes.

TCRdb redid the calling of the reads with MiXCR, one entry per CDR3 protein. Found here are roughly 350,000 distinct CDR3 sequences, about 34% of them singletons; the top ten hold approximately 12%. The germline CDR1 and CDR2 sequences are SGHTA and FQGNSA. There are 21 residues in the CDR3. Trimming removed 2 bases from V and 1 base from J; junction bases left unmatched: 14. This clonotype has only a few counts. What it binds is unknown. Sequenced material: cultured PBMCs, taken from culture after CMV antigen stimulation. The chain is built from TRBV7-2 and TRBJ2-1; TRBD2 matches at 13 bases. This clonotype was sampled from a human donor in good health (CMV status not recorded). Some clones in this sample may be carry-over from other donors' samples. CDR3 residues: CASSLPTSGGRGGFSYNEQFF. The CDR3 nucleotides are TGTGCCAGCAGCTTACCGACTAGCGGGGGGAGGGGGGGCTTTTCCTACAATGAGCAGTTCTTC.